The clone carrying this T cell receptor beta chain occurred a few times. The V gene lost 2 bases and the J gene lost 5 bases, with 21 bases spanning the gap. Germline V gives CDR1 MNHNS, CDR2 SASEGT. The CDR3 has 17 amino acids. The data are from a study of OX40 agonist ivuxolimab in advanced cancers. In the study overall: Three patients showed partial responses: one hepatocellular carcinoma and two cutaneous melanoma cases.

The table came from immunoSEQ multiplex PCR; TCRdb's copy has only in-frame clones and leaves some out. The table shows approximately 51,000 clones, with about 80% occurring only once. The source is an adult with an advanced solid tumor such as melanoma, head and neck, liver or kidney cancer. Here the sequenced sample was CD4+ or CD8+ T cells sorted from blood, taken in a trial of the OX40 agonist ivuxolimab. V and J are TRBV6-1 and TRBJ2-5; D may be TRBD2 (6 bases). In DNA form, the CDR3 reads TGTGCCAGCAGTGAACCGGGGCAACTAGCCTTTTTGGAGACCCAGTACTTC. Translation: CASSEPGQLAFLETQYF.